The 4 T cell receptor beta chains below come from one sample, sequenced in a study of blood T cell repertoires in COVID-19. Sequenced by immunoSEQ multiplex PCR; TCRdb stores in-frame clones only, minus some. Of around 120,000 clones in the sample, over 80% were seen once. Sequencing was carried out using peripheral blood. These TCRs come from a man aged 40-49 years with active or convalescent COVID-19.

The chain uses TRBV5-4 and TRBJ1-5; possible D gene TRBD1, 6 bases. Trimming cost V 2 bases and J 6 bases, with 12 bases left between them. There are 14 residues in the CDR3. CDR1 is SGHNT, CDR2 YYREEE, per germline (reference sequence). The CDR3 DNA sequence: TGTGCCAGCAGCTTAGGGGGTACACGTCAGCCCCAGCATTTT. Its translation: CASSLGGTRQPQHF.

This clone was seen a handful of times. The J gene is TRBJ2-6, the V gene TRBV11-2; 7 bases are a match to TRBD1. This CDR3 is 19 amino acids long. V trimming: 4 bases; J trimming: 0 bases; junction bases outside the gene matches: 12. CDR1 and CDR2 from the germline V gene are SGHAT and FQNNGV. CDR3: CASSSTRQGRVSGANVLTF. CDR3 nucleotides: TGTGCCAGCAGCTCCACCAGACAGGGAAGGGTCTCTGGGGCCAACGTCCTGACTTTC.

The rearrangement uses TRBV7-2 and TRBJ1-5, with 7 bases that match TRBD1. Germline V gene data show CDR1 as SGHTA and CDR2 as FQGNSA. The junction had 8 bases not matched to a gene; V was cut back by 5 bases and J by 7 bases. This CDR3 contains 14 residues. CDR3 sequence (DNA): TGTGCCAGCAGCGAACAGGGGATTGGGCAGCCCCAGCATTTT. Its translation: CASSEQGIGQPQHF. Full variable domain (remainder filled in from reference TRBV7-2 and TRBJ1-5): GAGVSQSPSNKVTEKGKDVELRCDPISGHTALYWYRQSLGQGLEFLIYFQGNSAPDKSGLPSDRFSAERTGGSVSTLTIQRTQQEDSAVYLCASSEQGIGQPQHFGDGTRLSIL.

The rearrangement uses TRBV24-1 and TRBJ2-3; 10 positions agree with TRBD1. CDR3 length equals 15 residues. V lost 3 bases to trimming and J lost 4 bases; unmatched junction nucleotides: 3. From germline, CDR1 is KGHDR and CDR2 SFDVKD. The CDR3 sequence is CATSDTTGGPDTQYF. The CDR3 bases are TGTGCCACCAGTGATACGACAGGGGGCCCAGATACGCAGTATTTT.